A selection of T cell receptor beta chains follows, all from one sample in a study of blood T cell repertoires in COVID-19. Here immunoSEQ multiplex PCR was the method, and the copy in TCRdb shows in-frame clones only, minus some. Of 200,000 to 250,000 clones detected, 88% appear once; the ten largest clones hold approximately 1.7%. The source material was peripheral blood. These receptors were obtained from a man between 65 and 79 years old with acute or convalescent COVID-19. Each CDR3 is given with its conserved first and last residue. The D gene is left open where the match is weak. Clone size is shown for a subset of rows, as once, few, many or a class of expanded clone.

>14|TRBV13|NA|NA|TRBJ2-2
TGTGCCAGCAGCCCCCCCGACTCCAGCGGGGAGCTGTTTTTT
CASSPPDSSGELFF
>16|TRBV4-2|NA|NA|TRBJ1-4
TGTGCCAGCAGCCAAGTATCAGGCGCAAGTGGAGAAAAACTGTTTTTT
CASSQVSGASGEKLFF
>19|TRBV2|once|NA|TRBJ2-3
TGTGCCTCTACCACATACTGGGGCGCTCGAAACTCGCGCACAGATACGCAGTATTTT
CASTTYWGARNSRTDTQYF
>14|TRBV7-9|once|NA|TRBJ2-1
TGTGCCAGCGCCCAGGGGCCCGCCTACAATGAGCAGTTCTTC
CASAQGPAYNEQFF
>17|TRBV28|NA|NA|TRBJ1-2
TGTGCCAGCAGTTTATTTTCGTTCGGGCAGGGGATGCGTGGCTACACCTTC
CASSLFSFGQGMRGYTF
>15|TRBV5-1|NA|NA|TRBJ2-5
TGCGCCAGCAGCCGTCGAGTGGGGGGTGGAGAGACCCAGTACTTC
CASSRRVGGGETQYF
>14|TRBV5-1|NA|NA|TRBJ1-2
TGCGCCAGCAGTCAGGCGGGGGGTAGCTATGGCTACACCTTC
CASSQAGGSYGYTF
>17|TRBV7-3|NA|TRBD2|TRBJ2-1
TGTGCCAGCAGCTTACAGTCGGGACTAGCGGCCTACAATGAGCAGTTCTTC
CASSLQSGLAAYNEQFF
>15|TRBV24-1|NA|NA|TRBJ1-1
TGTGCCACCAGTGACGGCAGGGTCGGGAACACTGAAGCTTTCTTT
CATSDGRVGNTEAFF
>12|TRBV7-8|NA|NA|TRBJ2-1
TGTGCCAGCAGCTCCGTAGGAGATGAGCAGTTCTTC
CASSSVGDEQFF
>17|TRBV10-3|NA|TRBD1|TRBJ1-3
TGTGCCATCAGTGACGCCCGGGACAGGGTCGCTGGAAACACCATATATTTT
CAISDARDRVAGNTIYF
>16|TRBV19|NA|TRBD1|TRBJ2-2
TGTGCCAGTAGTATGACAGGGATAGTCGGCACCGGGGAGCTGTTTTTT
CASSMTGIVGTGELFF
>15|TRBV3-1/TRBV3-2|NA|TRBD1|TRBJ1-1
TGTGCCAGCAGCAAAGTGGGACAGGTGAACACTGAAGCTTTCTTT
CASSKVGQVNTEAFF
>13|TRBV4-1|few|NA|TRBJ2-3
TGCGCCAGCAGCCACTCAGGGACAGATACGCAGTATTTT
CASSHSGTDTQYF
>16|TRBV5-6|NA|TRBD2|TRBJ2-2
TGTGCCAGCAGCTTGGTAATAGCGGGAGACACCGGGGAGCTGTTTTTT
CASSLVIAGDTGELFF
>15|TRBV7-2|NA|TRBD1|TRBJ1-1
TGTGCCAGCAGCTTAGCCTACAGGGGGCTCGGTGAAGCTTTCTTT
CASSLAYRGLGEAFF
>14|TRBV11-2|NA|TRBD2|TRBJ2-7
TGTGCCAGCAGCTCCGCTAGCGGGAGGTACGAGCAGTACTTC
CASSSASGRYEQYF
>16|TRBV4-2|NA|NA|TRBJ1-2
TGTGCCAGCAGCCAAGATGGGAGGAGGAGGGACTATGGCTACACCTTC
CASSQDGRRRDYGYTF
>14|TRBV19|NA|NA|TRBJ1-5
TGTGCCAGTAATTCAGGGTATGATAATCAGCCCCAGCATTTT
CASNSGYDNQPQHF
>14|TRBV7-9|NA|NA|TRBJ1-5
TGTGCCAGCAGCTTCGGGATGCAGAATCAGCCCCAGCATTTT
CASSFGMQNQPQHF
>15|TRBV4-1|NA|NA|TRBJ1-2
TGCGCCAGCAGCCAAGTCGGGGAACAGAACTATGGCTACACCTTC
CASSQVGEQNYGYTF
>15|TRBV9|NA|TRBD1|TRBJ2-1
TGTGCCAGCAGCTCGTCCGGGACAGGGATTGAGGAGCAGTTCTTC
CASSSSGTGIEEQFF
>12|TRBV18|NA|NA|TRBJ1-6
TGTGCCAGCTCACCGCGGAATTCACCCCTCCACTTT
CASSPRNSPLHF
>14|TRBV13|NA|NA|TRBJ1-2
TGTGCCAGCAGCTCGGACCCGGAGGGGTATGGCTACACCTTC
CASSSDPEGYGYTF
>15|TRBV19|once|TRBD2|TRBJ2-5
TGTGCCAGTAGTATAAGCGGGGTCTCACAAGAGACCCAGTACTTC
CASSISGVSQETQYF
>12|TRBV29-1|NA|NA|TRBJ2-3
TGCAGCGTTCTGTCCGGTACAGATACGCAGTATTTT
CSVLSGTDTQYF
>13|TRBV5-4|NA|TRBD2|TRBJ2-3
TGTGCCAGCTCTCCGGGCGGGAGAAATACGCAGTATTTT
CASSPGGRNTQYF
>16|TRBV9|NA|TRBD2|TRBJ2-7
TGTGCCAGCAGCGCGTCCGGGACTAGCGGGATCTACGAGCAGTACTTC
CASSASGTSGIYEQYF
>13|TRBV10-2|once|TRBD2|TRBJ2-3
TGCGCCAGCGGAGCGGGAGCCCCAGATACGCAGTATTTT
CASGAGAPDTQYF
>12|TRBV12-3/TRBV12-4|once|NA|TRBJ1-1
TGTGCCAGCAGTTTAACAGGAGTTGAAGCTTTCTTT
CASSLTGVEAFF
>16|TRBV6-5|NA|TRBD2|TRBJ2-1
TGTGCCAGCAGTTACCGTTCGGGAGGACTATACAATGAGCAGTTCTTC
CASSYRSGGLYNEQFF